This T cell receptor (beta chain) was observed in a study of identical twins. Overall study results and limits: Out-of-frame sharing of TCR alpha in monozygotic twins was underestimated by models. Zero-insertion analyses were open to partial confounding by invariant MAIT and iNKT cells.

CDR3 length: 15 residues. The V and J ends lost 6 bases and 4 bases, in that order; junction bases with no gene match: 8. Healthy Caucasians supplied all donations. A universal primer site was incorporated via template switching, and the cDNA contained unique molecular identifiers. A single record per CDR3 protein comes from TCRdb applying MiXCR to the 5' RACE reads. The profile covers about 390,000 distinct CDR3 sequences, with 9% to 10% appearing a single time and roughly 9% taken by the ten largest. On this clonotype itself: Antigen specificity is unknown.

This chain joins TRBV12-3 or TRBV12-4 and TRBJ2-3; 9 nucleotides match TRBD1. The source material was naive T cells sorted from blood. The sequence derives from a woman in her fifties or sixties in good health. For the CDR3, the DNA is TGTGCCAGCAGGAACAGGGGGCCTTTTGCAGATACGCAGTATTTT. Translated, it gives CASRNRGPFADTQYF.